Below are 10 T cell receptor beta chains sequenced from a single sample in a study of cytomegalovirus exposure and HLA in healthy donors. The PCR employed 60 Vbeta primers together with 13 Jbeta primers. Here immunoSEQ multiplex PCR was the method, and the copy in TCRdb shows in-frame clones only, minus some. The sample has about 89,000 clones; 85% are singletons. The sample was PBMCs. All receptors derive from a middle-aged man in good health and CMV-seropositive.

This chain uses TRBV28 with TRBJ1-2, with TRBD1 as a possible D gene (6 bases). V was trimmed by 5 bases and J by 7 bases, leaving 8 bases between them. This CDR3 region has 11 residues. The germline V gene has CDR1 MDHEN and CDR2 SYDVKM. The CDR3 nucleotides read TGTGCCAGCAGTAACAGGGTTGGCTACACCTTC. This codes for CASSNRVGYTF.

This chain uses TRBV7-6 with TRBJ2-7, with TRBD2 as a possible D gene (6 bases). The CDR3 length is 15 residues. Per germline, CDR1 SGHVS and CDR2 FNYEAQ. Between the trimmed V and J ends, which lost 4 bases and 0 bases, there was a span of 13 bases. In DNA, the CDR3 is TGTGCCAGCAGCTCCGGGACTTCTTTCTCCTACGAGCAGTACTTC. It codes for CASSSGTSFSYEQYF.

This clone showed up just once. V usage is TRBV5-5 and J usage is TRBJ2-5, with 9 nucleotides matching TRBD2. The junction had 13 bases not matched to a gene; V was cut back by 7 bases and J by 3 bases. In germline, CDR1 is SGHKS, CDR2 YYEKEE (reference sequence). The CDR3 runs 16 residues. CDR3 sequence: CASSPVGGGAEETQYF. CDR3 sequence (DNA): TGTGCCAGCTCTCCGGTGGGCGGGGGGGCTGAAGAGACCCAGTACTTC.

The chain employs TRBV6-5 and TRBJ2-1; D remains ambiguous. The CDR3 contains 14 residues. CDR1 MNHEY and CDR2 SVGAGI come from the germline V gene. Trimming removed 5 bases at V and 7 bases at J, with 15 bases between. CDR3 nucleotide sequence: TGTGCCAGCAGTGCCAGAGTGACAAATAATGAGCAGTTCTTC. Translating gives CASSARVTNNEQFF.

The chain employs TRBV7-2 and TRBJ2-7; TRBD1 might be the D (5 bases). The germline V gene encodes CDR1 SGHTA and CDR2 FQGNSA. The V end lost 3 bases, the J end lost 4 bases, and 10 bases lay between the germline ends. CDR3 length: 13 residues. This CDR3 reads CASSFGAAYEQYF. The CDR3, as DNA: TGTGCCAGCAGCTTTGGGGCCGCTTACGAGCAGTACTTC.

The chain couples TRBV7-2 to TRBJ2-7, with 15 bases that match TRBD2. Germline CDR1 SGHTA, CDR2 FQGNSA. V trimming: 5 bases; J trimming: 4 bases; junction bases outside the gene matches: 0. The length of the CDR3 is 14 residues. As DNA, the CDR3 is TGTGCCAGCAGCGGGACTAGCGGGAGGTACGAGCAGTACTTC. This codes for CASSGTSGRYEQYF.

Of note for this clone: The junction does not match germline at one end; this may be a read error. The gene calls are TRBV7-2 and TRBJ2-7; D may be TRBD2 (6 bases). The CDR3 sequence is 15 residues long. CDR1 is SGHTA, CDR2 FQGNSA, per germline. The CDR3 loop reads CASSLASEDSYEQYF. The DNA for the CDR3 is TGTGCCAGCAGCCTAGCGAGCGAGGACTCCTACGAGCAGTACTTC.

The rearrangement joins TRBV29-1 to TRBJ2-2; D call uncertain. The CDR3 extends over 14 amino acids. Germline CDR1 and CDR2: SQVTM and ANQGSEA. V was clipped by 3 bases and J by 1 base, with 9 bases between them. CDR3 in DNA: TGCAGCGTTGATGACATTCTGAACACCGGGGAGCTGTTTTTT. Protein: CSVDDILNTGELFF.

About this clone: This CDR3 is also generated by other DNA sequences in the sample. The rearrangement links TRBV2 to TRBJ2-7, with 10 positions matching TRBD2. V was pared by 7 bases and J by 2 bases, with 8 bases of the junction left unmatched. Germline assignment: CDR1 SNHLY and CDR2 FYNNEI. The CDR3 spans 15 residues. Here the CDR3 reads CASKASGSSTYEQYF. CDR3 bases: TGTGCCAGCAAGGCTAGCGGGAGCTCAACCTACGAGCAGTACTTC. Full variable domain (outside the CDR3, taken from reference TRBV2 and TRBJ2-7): EPEVTQTPSHQVTQMGQEVILRCVPISNHLYFYWYRQILGQKVEFLVSFYNNEISEKSEIFDDQFSVERPDGSNFTLKIRSTKLEDSAMYFCASKASGSSTYEQYFGPGTRLTVT.

The CDR3 nucleotides read TGTGCTAGTGGAGGGGGATCAGCTTTCTTT. Amino acid sequence: CASGGGSAFF. The chain couples TRBV12-5 to TRBJ1-1; a weak D match, TRBD1 (6 bases). V lost 6 bases, J lost 10 bases, and 9 bases lay in between. The CDR3 extends over 10 amino acids. CDR1 is LGHNT, CDR2 FRNRAP, per germline.